The 18 T cell receptor beta chains below were found in one sample sequenced in a study of T cells expressing NK-cell markers. Each CDR3 protein gets one entry in TCRdb, which reprocessed the 5' RACE reads and gives no DNA. This table lists roughly 180,000 distinct CDR3 sequences. The sequenced material came from blood T cells: a sorted CD56 or NKG2C T cell subset, CD4+ or CD8+ T cells, or bulk PBMC T cells (not recorded which). The receptors stem from a woman between 18 and 69 years old in good health.

V is TRBV6-1 and J is TRBJ1-1; TCRdb lists TRBD1, though no DNA is available to test this call. Germline lookup yields CDR1 MNHNS and CDR2 SASEGT. The CDR3 loop spans 13 amino acids. The CDR3 protein is CASTVPGQGLAFF.

The chain carries TRBV18 and TRBJ2-7; as DNA is missing, the TRBD1 call by TCRdb cannot be tested. The CDR3 totals 15 residues. From germline, CDR1 is KGHSH and CDR2 LQKENI. This CDR3 reads CASSPSVGQGYEQYF.

The CDR3 sequence: CASSLAPTNRGEQYF. The chain is built from TRBV5-1 and TRBJ2-7; TCRdb selects TRBD1, and the lack of DNA leaves this call unchecked. Germline assignment: CDR1 SGHRS and CDR2 YFSETQ. The CDR3 contains 15 residues.

The chain employs TRBV10-3 and TRBJ1-2; no DNA is available, so the TRBD1 call from TCRdb remains unchecked. The CDR3 is 15 residues long. The germline V gene has CDR1 ENHRY and CDR2 SYGVKD. CDR3 in amino acids: CAISKTGTGSYGYTF.

The V call is TRBV5-5, the J call TRBJ2-2; the TRBD1 assignment by TCRdb is unverifiable without DNA. This CDR3 spans 12 amino acids. Germline CDR1 and CDR2: SGHKS and YYEKEE (reference sequence). The CDR3 reads CATGDDTGELFF.

The chain joins TRBV20-1 to TRBJ2-3; TCRdb returns TRBD2, unconfirmable since there is no DNA. This CDR3 comprises 14 residues. CDR1 and CDR2 (germline): DFQATT, SNEGSKA (reference sequence). The chain's CDR3 is CSASAGVSTDTQYF.

The chain carries TRBV5-5 and TRBJ2-2. This CDR3 is built from 13 residues. From germline, CDR1 is SGHKS and CDR2 YYEKEE (reference sequence). This CDR3 is CASSRTNTGELFF.

The gene calls are TRBV5-1 and TRBJ2-7. This CDR3 has 15 residues. Germline lookup yields CDR1 SGHRS and CDR2 YFSETQ. The CDR3 loop reads CASSLETMSSYEQYF.

The chain carries TRBV5-1 and TRBJ2-5; TCRdb's D call of TRBD2 is untestable without DNA. Germline V gene data show CDR1 as SGHRS and CDR2 as YFSETQ. This CDR3 has 13 residues. CDR3 protein: CASSLGSGADQYF.

The V gene is TRBV5-6, the J gene TRBJ2-3. Germline CDR1 and CDR2: SGHDT and YYEEEE. The CDR3 spans 13 residues. The CDR3 sequence is CASRLWGTDTQYF.

V and J are TRBV12-3 or TRBV12-4 and TRBJ2-7; absent DNA, TCRdb's TRBD1 call cannot be checked. CDR3 length: 15 amino acids. The CDR3 loop is CASSLGSGFSYEQYF.

The gene calls are TRBV2 and TRBJ2-3; TCRdb's D call, TRBD1, is unchecked because there is no DNA. Germline V gene data show CDR1 as SNHLY and CDR2 as FYNNEI. This CDR3 contains 14 residues. The CDR3 here is CASPLVADTDTQYF.

V is TRBV15 and J is TRBJ2-1; TCRdb designates TRBD2, a call that cannot be tested without DNA. CDR1 is LNHNV, CDR2 YYDKDF, per germline (reference sequence). This CDR3 has 17 residues. CDR3 sequence reads: CATSRDPISGSYNEQFF.

J is TRBJ2-7 and V is TRBV4-1; TCRdb returns TRBD1, unconfirmable since there is no DNA. Germline V lookup: CDR1 MGHRA, CDR2 YSYEKL. This CDR3 has 14 residues. CDR3 sequence reads: CASSQEGPALGQYF.

This rearrangement joins TRBV5-1 to TRBJ2-1. CDR1 is SGHRS and CDR2 is YFSETQ in the germline V gene. This CDR3 region has 16 residues. The CDR3: CASSWSTVYSYNEQFF.

V is TRBV2 and J is TRBJ1-4. The CDR3 contains 15 residues. CDR1 is SNHLY, CDR2 FYNNEI, per germline. The CDR3: CASSLAAVPNEKLFF.

The V gene is TRBV20-1, the J gene TRBJ1-3. Germline V gene lookup returns CDR1 DFQATT and CDR2 SNEGSKA (reference sequence). The CDR3 length is 13 residues. This chain's CDR3 is CSVRAVREDTIYF.

The genes are TRBV12-3 or TRBV12-4 and TRBJ2-3; TCRdb names TRBD1, which stays unverified in the absence of DNA. The CDR3 covers 15 residues. Here the CDR3 reads CASSLAGEGADTQYF.